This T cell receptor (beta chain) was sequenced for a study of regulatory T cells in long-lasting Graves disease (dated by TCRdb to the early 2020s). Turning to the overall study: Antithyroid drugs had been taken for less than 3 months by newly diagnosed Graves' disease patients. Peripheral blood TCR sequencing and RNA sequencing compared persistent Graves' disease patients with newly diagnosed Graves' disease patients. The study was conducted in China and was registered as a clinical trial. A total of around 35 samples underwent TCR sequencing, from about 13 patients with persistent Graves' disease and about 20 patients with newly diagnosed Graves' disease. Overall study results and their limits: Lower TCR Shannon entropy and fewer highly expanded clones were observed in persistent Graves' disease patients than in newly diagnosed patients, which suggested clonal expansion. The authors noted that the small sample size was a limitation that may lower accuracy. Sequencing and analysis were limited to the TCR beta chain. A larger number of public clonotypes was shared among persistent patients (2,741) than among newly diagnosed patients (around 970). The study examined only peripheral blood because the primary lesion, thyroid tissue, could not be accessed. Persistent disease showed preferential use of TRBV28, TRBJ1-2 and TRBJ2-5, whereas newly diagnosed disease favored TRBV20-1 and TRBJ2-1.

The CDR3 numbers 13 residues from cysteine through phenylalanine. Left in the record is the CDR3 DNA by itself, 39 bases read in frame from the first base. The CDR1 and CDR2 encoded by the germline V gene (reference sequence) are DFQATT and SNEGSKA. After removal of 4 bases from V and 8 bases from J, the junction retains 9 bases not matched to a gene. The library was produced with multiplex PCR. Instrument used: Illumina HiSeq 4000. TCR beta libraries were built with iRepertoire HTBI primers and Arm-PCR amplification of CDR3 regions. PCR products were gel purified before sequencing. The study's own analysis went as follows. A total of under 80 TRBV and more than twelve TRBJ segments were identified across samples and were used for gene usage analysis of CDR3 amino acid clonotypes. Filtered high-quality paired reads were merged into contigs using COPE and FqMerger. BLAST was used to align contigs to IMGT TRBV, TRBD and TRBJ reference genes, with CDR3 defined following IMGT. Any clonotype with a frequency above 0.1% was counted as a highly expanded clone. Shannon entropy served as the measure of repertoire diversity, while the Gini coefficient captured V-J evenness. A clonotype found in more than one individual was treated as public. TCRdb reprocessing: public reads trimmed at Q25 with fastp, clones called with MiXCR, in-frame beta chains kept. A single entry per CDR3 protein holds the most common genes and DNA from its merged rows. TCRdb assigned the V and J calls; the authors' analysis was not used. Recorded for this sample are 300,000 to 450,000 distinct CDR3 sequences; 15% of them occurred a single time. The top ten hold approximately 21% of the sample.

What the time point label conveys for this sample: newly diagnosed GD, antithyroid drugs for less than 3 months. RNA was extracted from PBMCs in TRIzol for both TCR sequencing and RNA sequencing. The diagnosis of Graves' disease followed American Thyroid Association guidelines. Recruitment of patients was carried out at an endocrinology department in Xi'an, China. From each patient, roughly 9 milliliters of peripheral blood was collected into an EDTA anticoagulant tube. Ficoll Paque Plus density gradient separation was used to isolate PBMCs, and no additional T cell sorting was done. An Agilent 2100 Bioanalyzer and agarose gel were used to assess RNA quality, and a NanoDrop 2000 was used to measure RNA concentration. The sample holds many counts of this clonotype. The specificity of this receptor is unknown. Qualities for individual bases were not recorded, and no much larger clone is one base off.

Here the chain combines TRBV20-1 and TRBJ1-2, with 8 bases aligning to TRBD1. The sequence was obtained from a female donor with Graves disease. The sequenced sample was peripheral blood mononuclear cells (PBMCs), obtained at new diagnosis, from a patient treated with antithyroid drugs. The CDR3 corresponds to CSATGGAESGYTF. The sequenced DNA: TGCAGTGCTACAGGGGGCGCGGAGAGCGGCTACACCTTC.